This T cell receptor (beta chain) stems from a study of identical twins. Points from the study as a whole: Beta out-of-frame sequences displayed a weaker excess of sharing between twins.

Healthy Caucasians supplied all donations. cDNA molecules carried unique molecular identifiers, and template switching added a universal primer site. TCRdb re-analysed the 5' RACE reads in MiXCR, keeping a single row per CDR3 protein. This table has around 480,000 distinct CDR3 sequences, roughly an eighth appearing once. Turning to this clonotype: Its antigen is unidentified.

The same data also contributed to another study, on yellow fever vaccine responses in identical twins.

The sample comprised CD4+ T cells sorted from blood. The TCR originated in a woman between 18 and 29 years old in good health.

CDR3 protein: CASRPTGGTQYF. The CDR3 bases are TGTGCCAGCAGACCCACGGGGGGGACCCAGTACTTC. The chain employs TRBV28 and TRBJ2-5; 7 bases match TRBD2. The CDR3 runs to 12 residues. The germline V gene encodes CDR1 MDHEN and CDR2 SYDVKM. Unmatched junction bases numbered 5, after V lost 6 bases and J lost 7 bases.